Sequencing of this T cell receptor beta chain was carried out in a study of blood T cell repertoires in COVID-19 (dated by TCRdb to about 2020). As for the study more broadly: Samples from collaborators originated in the United States, Italy and Spain and spanned both the acute and convalescent phases of COVID-19. The prospective study material was composed of cDNA or gDNA derived from T cells, B-cell-depleted T cells, or PBMCs. Deeply sampled blood TCRbeta repertoires from subjects exposed to, actively infected with, or recovered from COVID-19 were included in the dataset. The repertoires were released in a freely available public database meant as a resource for research on the immune response to SARS-CoV-2. Samples came from the ongoing ImmuneRACE study (first 160 participants) plus 1,254 subjects from 6 global collaborators. A de-identified subject ID, COVID-19 status, age in years and sex were almost always included in the sample metadata. HLA class I and class II types, where available, came from metadata supplied by the sample provider rather than from assay-based typing. The paper as a whole reports these results and caveats: The amount of clinical and demographic metadata varied by source and participant and was provided uncurated.

V loses 2 bases at its end and J loses 5 bases; junction bases beyond the gene matches: 9. From cysteine to phenylalanine, the CDR3 is 16 amino acids long. The DNA shown is the 48-base CDR3, in frame from base 1. CDR1 SGHTS and CDR2 YDEGEE were looked up in the germline V gene. As concerns this clone: Its specific antigen is unknown. No base quality values were provided; no much bigger clone lies one nucleotide off.

TCRbeta CDR3 regions were amplified from genomic DNA by means of the immunoSEQ Assay, a bias-controlled multiplex PCR. As for the authors' bioinformatics: Nucleated cell counts per sample were estimated from amplification of reference gene primers within the assay. To quantify the absolute abundance of each unique TCRbeta CDR3 rearrangement, sequence reads were collapsed and filtered. Productive Simpson clonality was computed per sample as the square root of Simpson's diversity index over productive rearrangements. This immuneACCESS table, as held by TCRdb, lists in-frame sequences with V and J called but not all clones. Of the missing ones, under half trace to an unresolved V gene in checked studies; the others have no known cause. That table is the source of V, J and clone size, and D and trimming were worked out from the DNA. Counted in this sample were about 160,000 clones; roughly nine tenths of them appeared once. The top ten hold approximately 4.1% of the sample.

Each collaborating institution followed its own protocols to collect whole blood in K2EDTA tubes. Collaborator samples were shipped for TCRbeta analysis as frozen whole blood, isolated PBMCs, or DNA extracted from either sample type. Sequencing input: peripheral blood. The sequence derives from a woman between 55 and 75 years old with active or convalescent COVID-19. The sequence joins TRBV5-8 to TRBJ2-5, and TRBD1 aligns with 10 junction nucleotides. The CDR3 has the sequence CASSLRQGALGETQYF. The DNA sequence is given as TGTGCCAGCAGCTTAAGACAGGGGGCGCTGGGCGAGACCCAGTACTTC.